These 15 T cell receptor beta chains were sequenced from one sample in a study of T-cell memory formation after mild COVID-19. A single record per CDR3 protein comes from TCRdb applying MiXCR to the 5' RACE reads. The sample has some 260,000 distinct CDR3 sequences, about 15% seen once. Sequenced material: PBMCs or a T cell subset sorted from them (not recorded which). Receptors were obtained from a man between 18 and 35 years old who had mild COVID-19 (a few samples of this study predate the infection). Cell type and time point are not known.

In this sample, this clonotype turned up a few times. CDR3 region: CASSLARSKRAFF. CDR3 nucleotide sequence: TGTGCCAGCAGTTTAGCGCGGTCGAAGCGGGCTTTCTTT. This chain connects TRBV12-3 or TRBV12-4 to TRBJ1-1; D gene unclear. Deletions cut 0 bases from V and 11 bases from J, with 13 bases between. The CDR3 consists of 13 residues.

This clonotype came up a few times. The rearrangement uses TRBV7-2 and TRBJ1-1; D is possibly TRBD1 (6 bases). The CDR3 has 15 amino acids. The V gene's germline CDR1 is SGHTA and CDR2 FQGNSA. The V and J ends lost 5 bases and 5 bases respectively, with 18 bases between them. The CDR3 sequence is CASSPRGGGITEAFF. CDR3 nucleotides: TGTGCCAGCAGCCCCCGGGGAGGGGGAATAACTGAAGCTTTCTTT.

Written as DNA, the CDR3 is TGTGCCAGCAGCTTAGTATCTGGGGACTATGGCTACACCTTC. Translating gives CASSLVSGDYGYTF. V is TRBV7-9 and J is TRBJ1-2; the D is unclear. V lost 1 base and J lost 3, with 9 bases in between. This CDR3 is built from 14 residues. The germline gives CDR1 SEHNR, CDR2 FQNEAQ (reference sequence).

J is TRBJ2-5 and V is TRBV6-1, with 7 bases aligning to TRBD1. The ends lost 7 bases at V and 5 bases at J; junction bases unmatched: 7. Germline CDR1 reads MNHNS; CDR2 reads SASEGT. This CDR3 contains 13 residues. The CDR3 DNA sequence: TGTGCCAGCACGGACAGGTCTCGGGAGACCCAGTACTTC. Translated: CASTDRSRETQYF.

This clonotype has only a few counts. The chain links TRBV9 to TRBJ2-3, with D maybe TRBD1 (6 bases). Germline loops: CDR1 SGDLS, CDR2 YYNGEE. V was cut by 2 bases and J by 1 base, with 11 bases left in between. This CDR3 contains 15 residues. Here the CDR3 DNA reads TGTGCCAGCAGCGTTGTAGAGGGGGGCACAGATACGCAGTATTTT. The encoded protein is CASSVVEGGTDTQYF.

In this sample, this clonotype turned up many times. This chain links TRBV3-1 with TRBJ1-1; 9 bases line up with TRBD1. V trimming: 1 base; J trimming: 3 bases; junction bases outside the gene matches: 3. The CDR3 is 15 residues long. Germline lookup yields CDR1 LGHDT and CDR2 YNNKEL (reference sequence). The CDR3 DNA sequence: TGTGCCAGCAGCCAAGGGACAGGGGCGGACACTGAAGCTTTCTTT. Encoded protein: CASSQGTGADTEAFF.

There are a few counts of this clonotype. The chain carries TRBV7-2 and TRBJ2-1, with 11 bases aligning to TRBD2. The ends lost 5 bases at V and 5 bases at J; junction bases unmatched: 5. This CDR3 spans 15 amino acids. Germline CDR1 reads SGHTA; CDR2 reads FQGNSA. CDR3 sequence: CASSARLAGNNEQFF. In DNA form, the CDR3 reads TGTGCCAGCAGCGCCCGACTAGCGGGGAACAATGAGCAGTTCTTC. Looking up the rest from reference TRBV7-2 and TRBJ2-1 gives the full variable domain: GAGVSQSPSNKVTEKGKDVELRCDPISGHTALYWYRQSLGQGLEFLIYFQGNSAPDKSGLPSDRFSAERTGGSVSTLTIQRTQQEDSAVYLCASSARLAGNNEQFFGPGTRLTVL.

This clonotype was seen more than once but under ten times. J is TRBJ1-5 and V is TRBV18; D might be TRBD1 (5 bases). Looked up from germline, CDR1 is KGHSH and CDR2 is LQKENI. V lost 6 bases, J lost 7 bases, and 16 bases lay in between. The CDR3 consists of 14 residues. CDR3 residues: CASSQSGRDQPQHF. DNA of the CDR3: TGTGCCAGCTCCCAATCTGGGCGGGACCAGCCCCAGCATTTT.

In this sample, this clonotype turned up once. This chain connects TRBV29-1 to TRBJ1-1; D might be TRBD1 (5 bases). This CDR3 region has 13 residues. V lost 6 bases and J lost 1, with 12 bases in between. Per the germline V gene, CDR1 is SQVTM and CDR2 is ANQGSEA. CDR3 amino acids: CSVLLDKNTEAFF. The CDR3 nucleotides are TGCAGCGTCTTACTGGACAAGAACACTGAAGCTTTCTTT.

This clonotype was detected a few times. V and J are TRBV7-9 and TRBJ1-1; TRBD1 might be the D (5 bases). V was cut by 6 bases and J by 7 bases, with 18 bases left in between. In germline, CDR1 is SEHNR, CDR2 FQNEAQ (reference sequence). The CDR3 totals 14 residues. The CDR3 here is CASSVSGAVDEAFF. CDR3 nucleotide sequence: TGTGCCAGCAGTGTATCTGGGGCCGTGGATGAAGCTTTCTTT. The full variable domain, rest sourced from reference TRBV7-9 and TRBJ1-1, is DTGVSQNPRHKITKRGQNVTFRCDPISEHNRLYWYRQTLGQGPEFLTYFQNEAQLEKSRLLSDRFSAERPKGSFSTLEIQRTEQGDSAMYLCASSVSGAVDEAFFGQGTRLTVV.

This clonotype was found a few times. This chain joins TRBV5-1 and TRBJ2-1; TRBD1 matches at 7 bases. Germline CDR1 is SGHRS and CDR2 is YFSETQ. Unmatched junction bases numbered 9, after V lost 4 bases and J lost 8 bases. This CDR3 is built from 14 residues. CDR3 protein: CASSRQLTGDEQFF. The DNA for the CDR3 is TGCGCCAGCAGCAGACAGCTCACAGGGGATGAGCAGTTCTTC.

This clonotype was seen a handful of times. This chain uses TRBV7-9 with TRBJ2-1; 12 bases agree with TRBD2. V shed 3 bases, J shed 8 bases, and the junction held 2 bases outside the gene matches. Per the germline V gene, CDR1 is SEHNR and CDR2 is FQNEAQ (reference sequence). This CDR3 has 14 residues. DNA for the CDR3: TGTGCCAGCAGCTTCGGGACTAGCGGGCATGAGCAGTTCTTC. Its protein is CASSFGTSGHEQFF.

The J gene is TRBJ2-7, the V gene TRBV27; D might be TRBD2 (5 bases). The CDR3 totals 13 residues. Germline values: CDR1 MNHEY, CDR2 SMNVEV (reference sequence). Trimming pared 3 bases from V and 1 base from J, leaving 7 bases between. In nucleotides, the CDR3 is TGTGCCAGCAGTTTTAGGGAGTCCTACGAGCAGTACTTC. Residues: CASSFRESYEQYF.

This clonotype was counted at least ten times. The chain combines TRBV5-1 with TRBJ1-6; tentative D call: TRBD1 (5 bases). Looked up from germline, CDR1 is SGHRS and CDR2 is YFSETQ. The CDR3 spans 20 residues. V was clipped by 4 bases and J by 7 bases, with 30 bases between them. In nucleotides, the CDR3 is TGCGCCAGCAGCCGGGGGGTCCGGGACTTGTCTATCCACCCCAATTCACCCCTCCACTTT. It translates to CASSRGVRDLSIHPNSPLHF.

V gene TRBV7-6 combines with J gene TRBJ1-2; tentatively, D is TRBD1 (6 bases). Trimming took off 7 bases at V and 5 bases at J, with 26 bases between the two ends. CDR3 size: 17 residues. From germline, CDR1 is SGHVS and CDR2 FNYEAQ. The DNA for the CDR3 is TGTGCCAGCACCAATCGGGTCAGGGGACGGTCCGGGTATGGCTACACCTTC. Protein: CASTNRVRGRSGYGYTF.